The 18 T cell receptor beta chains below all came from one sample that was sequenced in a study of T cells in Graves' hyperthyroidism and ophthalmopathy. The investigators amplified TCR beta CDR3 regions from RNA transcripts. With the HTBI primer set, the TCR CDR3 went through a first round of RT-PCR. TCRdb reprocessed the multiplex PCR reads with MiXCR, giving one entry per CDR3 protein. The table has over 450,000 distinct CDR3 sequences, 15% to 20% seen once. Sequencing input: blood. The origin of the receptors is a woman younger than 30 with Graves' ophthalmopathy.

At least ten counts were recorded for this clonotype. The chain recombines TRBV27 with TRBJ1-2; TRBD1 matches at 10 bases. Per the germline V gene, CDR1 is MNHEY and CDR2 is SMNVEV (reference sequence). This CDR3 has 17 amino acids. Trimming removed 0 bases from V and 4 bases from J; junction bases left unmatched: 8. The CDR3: CASSLSSGQGRIYGYTF. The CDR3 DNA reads TGTGCCAGCAGTTTATCGTCGGGACAGGGGCGGATCTATGGCTACACCTTC.

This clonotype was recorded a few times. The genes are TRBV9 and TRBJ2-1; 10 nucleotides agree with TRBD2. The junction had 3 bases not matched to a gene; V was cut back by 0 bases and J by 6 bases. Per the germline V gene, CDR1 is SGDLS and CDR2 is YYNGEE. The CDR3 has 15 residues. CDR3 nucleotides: TGTGCCAGCAGCGTAGCTAGCGGGAGTGCCAATGAGCAGTTCTTC. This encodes CASSVASGSANEQFF.

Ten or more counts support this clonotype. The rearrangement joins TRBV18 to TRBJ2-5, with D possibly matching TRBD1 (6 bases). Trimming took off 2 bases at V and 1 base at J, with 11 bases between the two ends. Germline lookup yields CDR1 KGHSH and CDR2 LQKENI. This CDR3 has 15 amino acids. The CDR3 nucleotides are TGTGCCAGCTCACCAGAGACAGGTCCCCAAGAGACCCAGTACTTC. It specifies CASSPETGPQETQYF.

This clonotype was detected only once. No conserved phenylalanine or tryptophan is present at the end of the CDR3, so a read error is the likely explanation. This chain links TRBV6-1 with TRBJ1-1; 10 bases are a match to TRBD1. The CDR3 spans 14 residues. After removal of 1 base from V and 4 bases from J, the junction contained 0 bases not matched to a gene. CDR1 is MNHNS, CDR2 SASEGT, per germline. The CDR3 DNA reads TGTGCCAGCAGTGAAGGGACAGGGGGCACTGAAGCTTTCCTT. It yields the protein CASSEGTGGTEAFL.

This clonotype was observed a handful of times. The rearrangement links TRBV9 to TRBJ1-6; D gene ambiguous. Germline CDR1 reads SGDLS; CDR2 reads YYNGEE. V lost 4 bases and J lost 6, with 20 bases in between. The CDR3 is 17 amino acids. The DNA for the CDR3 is TGTGCCAGCAGCTGGATACAGCCGCCCGGGGTTAATTCACCCCTCCACTTT. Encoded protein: CASSWIQPPGVNSPLHF.

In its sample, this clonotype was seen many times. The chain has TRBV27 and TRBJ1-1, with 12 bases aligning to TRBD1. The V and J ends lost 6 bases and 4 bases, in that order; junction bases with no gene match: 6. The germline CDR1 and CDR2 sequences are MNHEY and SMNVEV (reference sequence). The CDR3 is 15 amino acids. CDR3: CASRPGTGGGTEAFF. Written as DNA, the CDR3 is TGTGCCAGCAGGCCCGGGACAGGGGGCGGCACTGAAGCTTTCTTT.

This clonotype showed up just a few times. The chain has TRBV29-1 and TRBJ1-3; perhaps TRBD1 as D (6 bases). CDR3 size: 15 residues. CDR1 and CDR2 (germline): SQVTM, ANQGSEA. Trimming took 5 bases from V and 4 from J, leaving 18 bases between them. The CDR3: CSVLPPGQTGNTIYF. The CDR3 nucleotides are TGCAGCGTTTTACCCCCGGGACAAACGGGAAACACCATATATTTT.

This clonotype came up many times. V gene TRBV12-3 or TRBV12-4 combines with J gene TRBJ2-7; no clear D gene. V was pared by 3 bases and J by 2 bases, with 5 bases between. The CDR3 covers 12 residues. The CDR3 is CASSLIPYEQYF. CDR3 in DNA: TGTGCCAGCAGTTTGATACCCTACGAGCAGTACTTC.

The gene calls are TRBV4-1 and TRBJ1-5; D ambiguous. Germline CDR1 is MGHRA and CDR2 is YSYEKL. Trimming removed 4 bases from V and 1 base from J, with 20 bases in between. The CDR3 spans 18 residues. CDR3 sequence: CASSRVWVMAVSNQPQHF. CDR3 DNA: TGCGCCAGCAGCCGGGTCTGGGTGATGGCAGTGAGCAATCAGCCCCAGCATTTT.

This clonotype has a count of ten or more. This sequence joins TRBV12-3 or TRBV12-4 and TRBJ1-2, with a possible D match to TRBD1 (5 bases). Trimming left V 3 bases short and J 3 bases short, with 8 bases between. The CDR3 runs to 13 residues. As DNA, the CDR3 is TGTGCCAGCAGTTTCCCGACAGACTATGGCTACACCTTC. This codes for CASSFPTDYGYTF.

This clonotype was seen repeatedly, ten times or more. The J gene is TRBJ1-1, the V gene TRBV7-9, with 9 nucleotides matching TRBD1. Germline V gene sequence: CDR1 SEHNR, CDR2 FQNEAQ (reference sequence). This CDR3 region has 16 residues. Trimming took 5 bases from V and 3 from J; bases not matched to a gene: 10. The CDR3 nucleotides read TGTGCCAGCAGCGCGCACTCGACAGGGGGGGACACTGAAGCTTTCTTT. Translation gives CASSAHSTGGDTEAFF.

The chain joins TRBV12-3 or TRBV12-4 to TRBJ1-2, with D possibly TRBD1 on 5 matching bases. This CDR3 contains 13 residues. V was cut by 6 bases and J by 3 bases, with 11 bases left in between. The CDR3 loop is CASSPGLHYGYTF. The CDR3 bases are TGTGCCAGCAGCCCGGGACTGCACTATGGCTACACCTTC.

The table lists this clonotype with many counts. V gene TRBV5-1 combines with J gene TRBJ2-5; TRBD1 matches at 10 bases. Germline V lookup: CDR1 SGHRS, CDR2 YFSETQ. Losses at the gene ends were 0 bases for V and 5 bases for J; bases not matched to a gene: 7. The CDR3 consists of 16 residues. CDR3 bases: TGCGCCAGCAGCTTGGCCGGGACAGGGGTTCGGGAGACCCAGTACTTC. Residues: CASSLAGTGVRETQYF.

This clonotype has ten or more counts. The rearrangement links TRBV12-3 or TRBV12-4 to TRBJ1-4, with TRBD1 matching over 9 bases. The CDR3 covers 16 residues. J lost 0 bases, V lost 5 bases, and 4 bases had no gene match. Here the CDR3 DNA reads TGTGCCAGCAGTAGGGACAGGGTAGCAACTAATGAAAAACTGTTTTTT. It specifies CASSRDRVATNEKLFF.

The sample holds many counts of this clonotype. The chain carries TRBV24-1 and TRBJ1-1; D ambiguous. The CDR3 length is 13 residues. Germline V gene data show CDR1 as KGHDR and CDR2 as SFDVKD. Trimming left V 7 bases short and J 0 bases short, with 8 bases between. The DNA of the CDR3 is TGTGCCACCAGCGACGGGTTGAACACTGAAGCTTTCTTT. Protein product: CATSDGLNTEAFF.

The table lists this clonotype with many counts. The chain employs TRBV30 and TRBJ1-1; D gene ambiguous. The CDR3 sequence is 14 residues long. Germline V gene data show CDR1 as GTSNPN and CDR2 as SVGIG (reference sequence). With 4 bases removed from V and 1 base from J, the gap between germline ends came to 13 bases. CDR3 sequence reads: CAWMAGPENTEAFF. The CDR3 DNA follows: TGTGCCTGGATGGCCGGACCGGAGAACACTGAAGCTTTCTTT. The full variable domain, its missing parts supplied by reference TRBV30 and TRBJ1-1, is SQTIHQWPATLVQPVGSPLSLECTVEGTSNPNLYWYRQAAGRGLQLLFYSVGIGQISSEVPQNLSASRPQDRQFILSSKKLLLSDSGFYLCAWMAGPENTEAFFGQGTRLTVV.

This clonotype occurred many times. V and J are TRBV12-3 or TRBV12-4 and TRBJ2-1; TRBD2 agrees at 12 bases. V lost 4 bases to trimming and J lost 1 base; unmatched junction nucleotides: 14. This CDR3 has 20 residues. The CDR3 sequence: CASSSRTSGTYRRSYNEQFF. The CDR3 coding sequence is TGTGCCAGCAGTTCCCGGACTAGCGGGACCTATCGACGGTCCTACAATGAGCAGTTCTTC.

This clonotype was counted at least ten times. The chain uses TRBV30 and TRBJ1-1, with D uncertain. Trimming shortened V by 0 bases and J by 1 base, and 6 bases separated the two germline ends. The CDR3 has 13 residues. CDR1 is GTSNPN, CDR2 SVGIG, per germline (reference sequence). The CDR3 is CAWSVRQNTEAFF. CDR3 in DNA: TGTGCCTGGAGTGTACGACAGAACACTGAAGCTTTCTTT.